This record concerns one T cell receptor beta chain sequence. The data are from a study of blood T cell repertoires in COVID-19. Study at large: Acute and convalescent COVID-19 samples came from the United States, Italy and Spain.

In the study's own analysis: How many nucleated cells were present was estimated from reference gene primer amplification. The table came from immunoSEQ multiplex PCR; TCRdb's copy has only in-frame clones and leaves some out. The D gene and trimming were derived from the DNA, and the V and J assignments and clone size from that table. The sample consists of under 50,000 clones, about 92% of them appearing once. The CDR3 consists of 16 residues. Germline CDR1 reads LNHNV; CDR2 reads YYDKDF (reference sequence). Trimming at V came to 5 bases and at J to 5 bases, leaving 12 bases not matched to a gene.

Sequences were obtained from peripheral blood. This receptor was taken from a man aged 55 to 70 with COVID-19, enrolled during active disease. The chain employs TRBV15 and TRBJ2-7; 10 bases align to TRBD1. CDR3 nucleotides: TGTGCCACCAGCCCTCAGGGGACAGGGGTCCTTAACGAGCAGTACTTC. Encoded protein: CATSPQGTGVLNEQYF.